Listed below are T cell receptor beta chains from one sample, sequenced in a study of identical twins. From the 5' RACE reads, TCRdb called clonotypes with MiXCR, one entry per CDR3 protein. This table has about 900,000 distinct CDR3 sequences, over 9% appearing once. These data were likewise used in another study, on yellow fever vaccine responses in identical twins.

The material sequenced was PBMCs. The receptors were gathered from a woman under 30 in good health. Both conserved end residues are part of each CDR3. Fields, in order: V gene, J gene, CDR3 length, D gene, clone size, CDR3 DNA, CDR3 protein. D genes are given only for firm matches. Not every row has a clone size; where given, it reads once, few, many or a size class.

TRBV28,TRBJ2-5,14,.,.,TGTGCCAGCAAACTATACAACATTGGAGAGACCCAGTACTTC,CASKLYNIGETQYF
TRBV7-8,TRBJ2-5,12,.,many,TGTGCCAGCAGCCCCGATAGAAAGACCCAGTACTTC,CASSPDRKTQYF
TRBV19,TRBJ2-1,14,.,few,TGTGCCAGTAGTGGGGGCCTCGTAAGCGATGAGCAGTTCTTC,CASSGGLVSDEQFF
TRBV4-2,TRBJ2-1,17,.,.,TGTGCCAGCAGCCAAGATGTTGCAGGGGCATCCTACAATGAGCAGTTCTTC,CASSQDVAGASYNEQFF
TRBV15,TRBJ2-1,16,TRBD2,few,TGTGCCACCAGCAGAGATGTGACTAGCGGGAGAAATGAGCAGTTCTTC,CATSRDVTSGRNEQFF
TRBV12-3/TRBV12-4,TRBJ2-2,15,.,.,TGTGCCAGCAGTTTATGGGACACCGCCGACGGGGAGCTGTTTTTT,CASSLWDTADGELFF
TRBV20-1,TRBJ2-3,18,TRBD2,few,TGCAGTGCTAGTCGGGGGACTAGCGGGAGGGCTCTGGCAGATACGCAGTATTTT,CSASRGTSGRALADTQYF
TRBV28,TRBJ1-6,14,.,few,TGTGCCAGCAGTTCGGGTAGCGTTTTCTCACCCCTCCACTTT,CASSSGSVFSPLHF
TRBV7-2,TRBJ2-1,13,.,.,TGTGCCAGCAGCAGGAGGGTTTTCGATGAGCAGTTCTTC,CASSRRVFDEQFF
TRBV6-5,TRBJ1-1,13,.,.,TGTGCCAGCAGTTACGGCATCCGGACGTCCGCTTTCTTT,CASSYGIRTSAFF
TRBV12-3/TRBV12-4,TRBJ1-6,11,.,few,TGTGCCAGCAGTTTTCGGGACTCCCTCCACTTT,CASSFRDSLHF
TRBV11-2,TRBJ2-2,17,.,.,TGTGCCAGCACCCCCGGGTGGGCCCCGCTTAATGCCGGGGAGCTGTTTTTT,CASTPGWAPLNAGELFF
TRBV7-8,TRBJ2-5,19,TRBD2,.,TGTGCCAGCAGCTCCGGACTAGCGGGCGGTGGCACGAGGTTGGAGACCCAGTACTTC,CASSSGLAGGGTRLETQYF
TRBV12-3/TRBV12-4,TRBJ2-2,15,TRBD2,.,TGTGCCAGCATCGGTAGCGGGGCGATTTCCGGGGAGCTGTTTTTT,CASIGSGAISGELFF
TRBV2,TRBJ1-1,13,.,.,TGTGCCAGCAAGGGACCGGTGAACACTGAAGCTTTCTTT,CASKGPVNTEAFF
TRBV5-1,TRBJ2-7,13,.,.,TGCGCCAGCAGCTTGGCCGATGGGGCTAAGCAGTACTTC,CASSLADGAKQYF
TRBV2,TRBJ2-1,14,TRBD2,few,TGTGCCAGCACCCTCGGGACTACTTTGGATGAGCAGTTCTTC,CASTLGTTLDEQFF
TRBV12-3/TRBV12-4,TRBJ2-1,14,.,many,TGTGCCAGCAGTTCCGGGAGCCCCTACAATGAGCAGTTCTTC,CASSSGSPYNEQFF
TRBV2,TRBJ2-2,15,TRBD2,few,TGTGCCAGCATCCGACTAGCGGGAGTAACCGGGGAGCTGTTTTTT,CASIRLAGVTGELFF
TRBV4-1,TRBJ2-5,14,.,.,TGCGCCAGCAGCCCCTGGGGGAACGAAGAGACCCAGTACTTC,CASSPWGNEETQYF
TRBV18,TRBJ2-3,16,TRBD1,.,TGTGCCAGCTCACCTATCGGACAGGCTGGCACAGATACGCAGTATTTT,CASSPIGQAGTDTQYF
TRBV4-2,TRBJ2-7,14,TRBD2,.,TGTGCCAGCAGCGCTCGGGAGGGGACCTACGAGCAGTACTTC,CASSAREGTYEQYF
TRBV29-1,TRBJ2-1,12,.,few,TGCAGCGTTGATAAGGAGGGCAGGGGGCAGTTCTTC,CSVDKEGRGQFF
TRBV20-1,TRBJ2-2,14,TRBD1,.,TGCAGTGCCCTCCGGACAGGGGGGTCCGGGGAGCTGTTTTTT,CSALRTGGSGELFF
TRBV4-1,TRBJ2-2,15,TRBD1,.,TGCGCCAGCAGCCAAAGGGACAGCTCGGTCGGGGAGCTGTTTTTT,CASSQRDSSVGELFF
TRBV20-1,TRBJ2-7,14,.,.,TGCAGTGCTAGAGGCTCTAGCAGCGTGGGAGAGCAGTACTTC,CSARGSSSVGEQYF
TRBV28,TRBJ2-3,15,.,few,TGTGCCAGCAGTTCCCCGCTCAGGAACACAGATACGCAGTATTTT,CASSSPLRNTDTQYF
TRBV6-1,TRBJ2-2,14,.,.,TGTGCCAGCTACAGGGAAGCGAACACCGGGGAGCTGTTTTTT,CASYREANTGELFF
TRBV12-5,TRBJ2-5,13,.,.,TGTGCTAGTGGCGGGACGGAAGCAGAGACCCAGTACTTC,CASGGTEAETQYF
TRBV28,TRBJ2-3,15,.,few,TGTGCCAGCAGTTTATTCTCAATATACACAGATACGCAGTATTTT,CASSLFSIYTDTQYF
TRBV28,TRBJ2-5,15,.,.,TGTGCCAGCAGTTTACGTGTGGCGGGACGGGAGACCCAGTACTTC,CASSLRVAGRETQYF
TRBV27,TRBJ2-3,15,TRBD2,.,TGTGCCAGCAGTAAACTAGCGGATAGGACGGATACGCAGTATTTT,CASSKLADRTDTQYF
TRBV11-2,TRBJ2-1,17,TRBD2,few,TGTGCCAGCAGCTTAGATGTCGGACTAGCGGCTTACAATGAGCAGTTCTTC,CASSLDVGLAAYNEQFF
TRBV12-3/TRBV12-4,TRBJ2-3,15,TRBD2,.,TGTGCCAGCAGTTTAACGACTAGCGCCACAGATACGCAGTATTTT,CASSLTTSATDTQYF
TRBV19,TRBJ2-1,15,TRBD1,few,TGTGCCAGTAGTATTGGGACAGGGGGCCGAGGTGAGCAGTTCTTC,CASSIGTGGRGEQFF
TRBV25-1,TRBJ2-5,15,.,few,TGTGCCAGCAGTTCTGCGGGGATTGTGCGAGAGGCCCAGTACTTC,CASSSAGIVREAQYF
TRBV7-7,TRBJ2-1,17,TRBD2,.,TGTGCCAGCAGCTTAGCGCTAGGACTAGCGGGATCCAATGAGCAGTTCTTC,CASSLALGLAGSNEQFF
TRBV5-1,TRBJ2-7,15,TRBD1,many,TGCGCCAGCAGCTTGGCCGTTGGGACAGGATACGAGCAGTACTTC,CASSLAVGTGYEQYF
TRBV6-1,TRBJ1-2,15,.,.,TGTGCCAGCAGGAGCCGGGACTCAAATCGAGAAGGCTACACCTTC,CASRSRDSNREGYTF
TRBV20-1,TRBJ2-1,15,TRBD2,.,TGCAGTGCTAGGCTAGCGGAAACCCATGGGAATGAGCAGTTCTTC,CSARLAETHGNEQFF
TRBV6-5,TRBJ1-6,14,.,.,TGTGCCAGCAGTTACAAGGGGTCGGGGTCACCCCTCCACTTT,CASSYKGSGSPLHF